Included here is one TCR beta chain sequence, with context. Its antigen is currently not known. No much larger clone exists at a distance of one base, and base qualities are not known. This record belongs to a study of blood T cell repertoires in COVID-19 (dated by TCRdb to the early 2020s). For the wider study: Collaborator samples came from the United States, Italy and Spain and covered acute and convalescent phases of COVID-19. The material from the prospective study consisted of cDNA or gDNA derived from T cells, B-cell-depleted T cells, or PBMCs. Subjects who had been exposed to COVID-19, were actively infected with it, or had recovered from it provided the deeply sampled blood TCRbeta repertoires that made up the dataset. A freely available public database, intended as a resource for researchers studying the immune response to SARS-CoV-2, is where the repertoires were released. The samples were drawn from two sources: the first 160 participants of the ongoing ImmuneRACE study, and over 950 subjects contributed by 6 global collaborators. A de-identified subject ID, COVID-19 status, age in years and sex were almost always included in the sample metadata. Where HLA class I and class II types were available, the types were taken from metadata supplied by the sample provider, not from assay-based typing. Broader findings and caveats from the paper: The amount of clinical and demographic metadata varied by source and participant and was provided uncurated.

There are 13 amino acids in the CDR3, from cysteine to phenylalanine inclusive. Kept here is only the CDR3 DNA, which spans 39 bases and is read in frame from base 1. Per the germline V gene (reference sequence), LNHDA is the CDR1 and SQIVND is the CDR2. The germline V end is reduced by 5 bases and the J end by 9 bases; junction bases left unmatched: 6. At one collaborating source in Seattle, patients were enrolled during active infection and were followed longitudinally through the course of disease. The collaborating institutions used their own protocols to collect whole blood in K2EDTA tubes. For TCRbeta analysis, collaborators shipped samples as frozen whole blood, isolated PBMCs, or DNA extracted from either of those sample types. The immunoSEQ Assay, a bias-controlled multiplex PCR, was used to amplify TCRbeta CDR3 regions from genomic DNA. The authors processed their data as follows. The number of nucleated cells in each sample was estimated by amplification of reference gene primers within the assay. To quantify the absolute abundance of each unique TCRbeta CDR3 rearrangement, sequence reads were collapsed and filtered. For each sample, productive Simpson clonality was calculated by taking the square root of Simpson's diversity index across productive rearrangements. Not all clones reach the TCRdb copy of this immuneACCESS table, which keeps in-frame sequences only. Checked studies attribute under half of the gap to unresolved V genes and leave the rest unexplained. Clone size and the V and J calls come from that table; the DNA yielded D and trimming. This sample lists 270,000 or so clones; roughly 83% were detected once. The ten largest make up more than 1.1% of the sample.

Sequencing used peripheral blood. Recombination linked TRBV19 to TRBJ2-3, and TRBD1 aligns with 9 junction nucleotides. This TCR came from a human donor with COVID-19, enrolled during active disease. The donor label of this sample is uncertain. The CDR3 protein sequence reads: CASSLATGGTQYF. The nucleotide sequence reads TGTGCCAGTAGTTTGGCGACAGGGGGAACGCAGTATTTT.